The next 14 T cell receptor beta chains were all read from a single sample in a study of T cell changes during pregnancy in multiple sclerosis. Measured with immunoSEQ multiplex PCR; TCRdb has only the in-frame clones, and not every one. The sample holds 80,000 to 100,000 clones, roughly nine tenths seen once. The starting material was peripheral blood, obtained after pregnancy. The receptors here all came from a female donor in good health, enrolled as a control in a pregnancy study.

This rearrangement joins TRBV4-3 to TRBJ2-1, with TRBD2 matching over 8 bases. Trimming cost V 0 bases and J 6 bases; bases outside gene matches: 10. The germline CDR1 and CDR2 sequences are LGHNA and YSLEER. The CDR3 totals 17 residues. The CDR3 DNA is TGCGCCAGCAGCCAAGATCCGACGGGGGGGCCAATCAATGAGCAGTTCTTC. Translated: CASSQDPTGGPINEQFF.

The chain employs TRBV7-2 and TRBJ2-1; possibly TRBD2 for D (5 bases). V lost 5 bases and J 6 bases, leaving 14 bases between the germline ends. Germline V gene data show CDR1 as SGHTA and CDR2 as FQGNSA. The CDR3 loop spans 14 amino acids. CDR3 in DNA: TGTGCCAGCAGCCCCGGACTTCCCGGCAATGAGCAGTTCTTC. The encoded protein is CASSPGLPGNEQFF. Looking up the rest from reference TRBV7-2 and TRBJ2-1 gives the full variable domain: GAGVSQSPSNKVTEKGKDVELRCDPISGHTALYWYRQSLGQGLEFLIYFQGNSAPDKSGLPSDRFSAERTGGSVSTLTIQRTQQEDSAVYLCASSPGLPGNEQFFGPGTRLTVL.

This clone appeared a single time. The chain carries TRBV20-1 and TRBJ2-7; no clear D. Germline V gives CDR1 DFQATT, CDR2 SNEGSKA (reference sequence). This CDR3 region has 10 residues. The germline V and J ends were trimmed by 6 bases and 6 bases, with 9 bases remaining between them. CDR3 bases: TGCAGTGCGATAACAGTCGAGCAGTACTTC. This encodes CSAITVEQYF.

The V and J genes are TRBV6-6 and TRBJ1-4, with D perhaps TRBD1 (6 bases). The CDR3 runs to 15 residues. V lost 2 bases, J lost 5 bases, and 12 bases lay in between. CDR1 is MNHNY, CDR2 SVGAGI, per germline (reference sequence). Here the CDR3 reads CASSYMRGGNEKLFF. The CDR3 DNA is TGTGCCAGCAGTTACATGAGGGGGGGGAATGAAAAACTGTTTTTT.

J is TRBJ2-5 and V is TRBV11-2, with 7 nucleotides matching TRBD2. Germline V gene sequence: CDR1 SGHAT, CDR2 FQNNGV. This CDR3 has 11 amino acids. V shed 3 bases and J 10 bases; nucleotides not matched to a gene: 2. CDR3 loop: CASSFRDYQYF. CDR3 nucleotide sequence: TGTGCCAGCAGCTTCAGGGACTACCAGTACTTC.

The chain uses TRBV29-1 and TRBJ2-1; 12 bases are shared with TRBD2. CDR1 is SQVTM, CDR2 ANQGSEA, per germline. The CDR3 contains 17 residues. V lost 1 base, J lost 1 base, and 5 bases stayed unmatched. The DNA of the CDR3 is TGCAGCGTTGAAGGACTAGCGGGGGAAAAGTCCTACAATGAGCAGTTCTTC. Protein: CSVEGLAGEKSYNEQFF.

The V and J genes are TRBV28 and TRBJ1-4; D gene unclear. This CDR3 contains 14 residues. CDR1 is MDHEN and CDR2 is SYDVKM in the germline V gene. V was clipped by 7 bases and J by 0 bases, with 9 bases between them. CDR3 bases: TGTGCCAGCACCCAGTTATCAACTAATGAAAAACTGTTTTTT. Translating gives CASTQLSTNEKLFF.

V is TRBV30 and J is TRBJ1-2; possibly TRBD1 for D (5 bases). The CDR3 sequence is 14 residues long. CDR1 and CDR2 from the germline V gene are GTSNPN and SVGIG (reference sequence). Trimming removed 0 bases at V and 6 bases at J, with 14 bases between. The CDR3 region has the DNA TGTGCCTGGAGTGTACGGGAGGGGCTCAATGGCTACACCTTC. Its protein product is CAWSVREGLNGYTF.

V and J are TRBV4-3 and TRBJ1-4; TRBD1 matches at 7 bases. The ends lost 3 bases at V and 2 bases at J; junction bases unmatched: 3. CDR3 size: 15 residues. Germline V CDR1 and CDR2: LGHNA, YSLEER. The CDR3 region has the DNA TGCGCCAGCAGCCAGACGACAGGGACTAATGAAAAACTGTTTTTT. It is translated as CASSQTTGTNEKLFF.

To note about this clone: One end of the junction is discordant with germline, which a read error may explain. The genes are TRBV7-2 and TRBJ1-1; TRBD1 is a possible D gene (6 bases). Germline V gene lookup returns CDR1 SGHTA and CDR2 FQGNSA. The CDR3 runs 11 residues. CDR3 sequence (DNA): TGTGCCAGCAGCTCCGGGACAATCGTAATCTTT. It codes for CASSSGTIVIF. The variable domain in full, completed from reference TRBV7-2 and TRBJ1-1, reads GAGVSQSPSNKVTEKGKDVELRCDPISGHTALYWYRQSLGQGLEFLIYFQGNSAPDKSGLPSDRFSAERTGGSVSTLTIQRTQQEDSAVYLCASSSGTIVIFGQGTRLTVV.

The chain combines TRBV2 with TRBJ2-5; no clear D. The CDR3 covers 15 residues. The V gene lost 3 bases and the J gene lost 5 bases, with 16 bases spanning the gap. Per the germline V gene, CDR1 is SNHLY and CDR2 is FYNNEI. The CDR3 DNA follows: TGTGCCAGCAGTGACAGCGTTTCCCTAAGTGAGACCCAGTACTTC. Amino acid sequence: CASSDSVSLSETQYF.

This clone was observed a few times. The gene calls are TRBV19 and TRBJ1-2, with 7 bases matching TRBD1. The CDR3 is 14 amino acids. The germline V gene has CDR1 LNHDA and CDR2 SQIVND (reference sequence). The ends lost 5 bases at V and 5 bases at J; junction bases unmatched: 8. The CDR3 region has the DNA TGTGCCAGTAGTGCCCAACAGGGGAGGTATGGCTACACCTTC. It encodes CASSAQQGRYGYTF.

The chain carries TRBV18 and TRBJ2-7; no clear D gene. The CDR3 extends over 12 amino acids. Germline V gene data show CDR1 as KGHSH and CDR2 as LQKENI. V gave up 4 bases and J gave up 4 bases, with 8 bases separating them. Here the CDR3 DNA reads TGTGCCAGCTCACTGATACAGTACGAGCAGTACTTC. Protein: CASSLIQYEQYF.

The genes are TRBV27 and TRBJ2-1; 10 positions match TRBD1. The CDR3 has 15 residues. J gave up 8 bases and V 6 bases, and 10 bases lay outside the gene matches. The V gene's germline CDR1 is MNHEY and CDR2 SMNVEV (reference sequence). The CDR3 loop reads CASRLGQGKGDEQFF. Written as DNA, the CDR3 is TGTGCCAGCAGGTTGGGACAGGGGAAAGGGGATGAGCAGTTCTTC.